The clone carrying this T cell receptor (gamma chain) was observed at least ten times. The antigen remains undetermined. The protein that TCRdb holds for this DNA derives from a much larger clone and differs from the translated DNA at residue 4, which likely indicates a read error; the protein shown here is translated from the DNA. Genomic DNA from isolated PBMCs served as the sequencing template. The data derive from a study of gamma delta lymphoproliferative disorders and STAT genes. Overall study context: At least 50 ng of genomic DNA went into each LymphoTrack Dx TCRG Assay library. Study outcomes and limitations: Apart from two gamma clonotypes, major patient clonotypes were public. In whole-repertoire clustering, gamma separated patients from controls, unlike delta.

TCRdb re-processed the multiplex PCR reads via CATT. The sample yields over a thousand gamma-chain clones, 9% to 10% seen once. The sequenced material came from blood. This receptor was taken from a human donor with gamma-delta T-cell large granular lymphocyte leukemia.

The CDR3 reads CATRDRGGTTGWFKIF. As DNA, the CDR3 is TGTGCCACCCGGGATAGAGGGGGTACCACTGGTTGGTTCAAGATATTT. The rearrangement uses TRGV8 and TRGJP1. Germline V CDR1 and CDR2: VENAVY, YDSYNSRV. The CDR3 loop spans 16 amino acids.